A single sample is the source of the 13 T cell receptor beta chains below, sequenced in a study of identical twins. Via MiXCR, TCRdb re-called the 5' RACE reads, giving one row per CDR3 protein. This table holds a few hundred thousand distinct CDR3 sequences, about 18% found once. Sequenced material: naive T cells sorted from blood. The receptors were sampled from a man in his forties or fifties in good health.

This clonotype has a handful of counts. The V call is TRBV15, the J call TRBJ1-1; a possible D gene is TRBD1 (6 bases). Deletions cut 0 bases from V and 7 bases from J, with 12 bases between. Germline CDR1 is LNHNV and CDR2 is YYDKDF (reference sequence). The length of the CDR3 is 14 residues. The CDR3 loop reads CATSRDRQGFEAFF. CDR3 nucleotide sequence: TGTGCCACCAGCAGAGATCGGCAGGGGTTTGAAGCTTTCTTT. Together with reference TRBV15 and TRBJ1-1, the CDR3 gives the full variable domain: DAMVIQNPRYQVTQFGKPVTLSCSQTLNHNVMYWYQQKSSQAPKLLFHYYDKDFNNEADTPDNFQSRRPNTSFCFLDIRSPGLGDTAMYLCATSRDRQGFEAFFGQGTRLTVV.

The chain couples TRBV5-6 to TRBJ2-5; 7 bases are a match to TRBD1. The CDR3 loop spans 14 amino acids. Germline values: CDR1 SGHDT, CDR2 YYEEEE. V dropped 2 bases and J dropped 2; count of bases not matched to a gene: 3. CDR3 sequence: CASSFGTEQETQYF. In DNA form, the CDR3 reads TGTGCCAGCAGCTTCGGGACAGAACAAGAGACCCAGTACTTC.

This clonotype was seen at least ten times. The chain couples TRBV29-1 to TRBJ2-5; TRBD1 might be the D (5 bases). CDR3 length: 14 residues. Trimming cost V 0 bases and J 2 bases, with 10 bases left between them. Germline V gene lookup returns CDR1 SQVTM and CDR2 ANQGSEA. As DNA, the CDR3 is TGCAGCGTTGAAGAAACAGGCACACAAGAGACCCAGTACTTC. The encoded protein is CSVEETGTQETQYF.

This clonotype was seen repeatedly, ten times or more. The V gene is TRBV7-9, the J gene TRBJ2-7, with unresolved D. Trimming left V 1 base short and J 3 bases short, with 4 bases between. The germline gives CDR1 SEHNR, CDR2 FQNEAQ (reference sequence). The CDR3 spans 12 residues. CDR3 loop: CASSLGYYEQYF. The CDR3 DNA reads as TGTGCCAGCAGCTTAGGGTACTACGAGCAGTACTTC.

This clonotype appeared many times. The chain uses TRBV6-2 or TRBV6-3 and TRBJ2-4; TRBD1 aligns across 11 bases. The germline V gene has CDR1 MNHEY and CDR2 SVGEGT. CDR3 length equals 16 residues. The V and J ends lost 7 bases and 7 bases, in that order; junction bases with no gene match: 12. The CDR3 reads CASNPRDRGLGNIQYF. As DNA, the CDR3 is TGTGCCAGCAATCCCCGGGACAGGGGGTTAGGGAACATTCAGTACTTC.

This clonotype was recorded at least ten times. The chain is built from TRBV29-1 and TRBJ1-2; maybe TRBD1 (5 bases). The CDR3 sequence is 13 residues long. The V gene lost 3 bases and the J gene lost 3 bases, with 11 bases spanning the gap. CDR1 and CDR2 (germline): SQVTM, ANQGSEA. CDR3 residues: CSVDGGMDYGYTF. CDR3 bases: TGCAGCGTTGACGGGGGAATGGACTATGGCTACACCTTC.

There are a few counts of this clonotype. The genes are TRBV5-1 and TRBJ2-7; 11 nucleotides match TRBD1. CDR3 size: 13 residues. The ends lost 7 bases at V and 3 bases at J; junction bases unmatched: 3. Germline CDR1 and CDR2: SGHRS and YFSETQ. The CDR3 sequence is CASGQGAGYEQYF. The CDR3 bases are TGCGCCAGCGGACAGGGGGCCGGCTACGAGCAGTACTTC.

The chain has TRBV20-1 and TRBJ1-2, with no clear D. V was trimmed by 0 bases and J by 4 bases, leaving 15 bases between them. Germline CDR1 and CDR2: DFQATT and SNEGSKA (reference sequence). The CDR3 extends over 15 amino acids. The CDR3 coding sequence is TGCAGTGCTAGAGATATAGGCGGACTTAGCTATGGCTACACCTTC. Protein sequence: CSARDIGGLSYGYTF.

The table lists this clonotype with many counts. CDR3 bases: TGTGCCAGCAGCTCGCGGAGCGGACAATTCGGCTACGAGCAGTACTTC. Encoded protein: CASSSRSGQFGYEQYF. V is TRBV11-2 and J is TRBJ2-7; D is perhaps TRBD1 or TRBD2 (5 bases each). The germline V gene encodes CDR1 SGHAT and CDR2 FQNNGV. The CDR3 runs to 16 residues. V lost 4 bases and J 3 bases, leaving 19 bases between the germline ends.

This clonotype was counted at least ten times. The CDR3 DNA follows: TGTGCCAGCACCCAGACAGGGGTACCTGAAGCTTTCTTT. Amino acid sequence: CASTQTGVPEAFF. The chain uses TRBV12-3 or TRBV12-4 and TRBJ1-1; 8 nucleotides agree with TRBD1. The ends lost 7 bases at V and 6 bases at J; junction bases unmatched: 7. This CDR3 is 13 amino acids long.

This clonotype was found many times. This sequence joins TRBV6-5 and TRBJ1-1; D not resolved. The CDR3 is 11 amino acids. Germline V gives CDR1 MNHEY, CDR2 SVGAGI. With 6 bases removed from V and 1 base from J, the gap between germline ends came to 3 bases. The CDR3 DNA reads TGTGCCAGCAGGGCGAACACTGAAGCTTTCTTT. Its translation: CASRANTEAFF.

The chain links TRBV12-3 or TRBV12-4 to TRBJ1-6; D may be TRBD1 (5 bases). V lost 6 bases to trimming and J lost 1 base, with 16 bases between them. This CDR3 spans 17 amino acids. CDR3 nucleotides: TGTGCCAGCAGAATTACCCAGGGTGCGTCCTATAATTCACCCCTCCACTTT. It encodes CASRITQGASYNSPLHF.

This clonotype was detected a few times. The J gene is TRBJ2-2, the V gene TRBV7-2, with 7 bases aligning to TRBD1. The CDR3 is made up of 13 amino acids. V trimming: 4 bases; J trimming: 7 bases; junction bases outside the gene matches: 3. Germline values: CDR1 SGHTA, CDR2 FQGNSA. CDR3 nucleotide sequence: TGTGCCAGCAGCTCAGGGGGAGTCGGGGAGCTGTTTTTT. Translation gives CASSSGGVGELFF.